This TCR beta chain emerged from a study of blood T cell repertoires in COVID-19. Germline V gene lookup returns CDR1 GTSNPN and CDR2 SVGIG (reference sequence). This CDR3 has 13 amino acids. V was pared by 7 bases and J by 6 bases, with 8 bases of the junction left unmatched. TCRdb keeps only in-frame clones here, not all; method: immunoSEQ multiplex PCR. The top ten hold around 14% of the sample, which has approximately 290,000 clones, about four fifths seen once. This receptor was identified in a person between 65 and 80 years old with COVID-19, enrolled during active disease. The specimen sequenced was peripheral blood. J is TRBJ2-1 and V is TRBV30, with TRBD2 matching over 8 bases. The CDR3 protein is CASLAGNFNEQFF. For the CDR3, the DNA is TGTGCCTCCTTAGCGGGAAATTTCAATGAGCAGTTCTTC.